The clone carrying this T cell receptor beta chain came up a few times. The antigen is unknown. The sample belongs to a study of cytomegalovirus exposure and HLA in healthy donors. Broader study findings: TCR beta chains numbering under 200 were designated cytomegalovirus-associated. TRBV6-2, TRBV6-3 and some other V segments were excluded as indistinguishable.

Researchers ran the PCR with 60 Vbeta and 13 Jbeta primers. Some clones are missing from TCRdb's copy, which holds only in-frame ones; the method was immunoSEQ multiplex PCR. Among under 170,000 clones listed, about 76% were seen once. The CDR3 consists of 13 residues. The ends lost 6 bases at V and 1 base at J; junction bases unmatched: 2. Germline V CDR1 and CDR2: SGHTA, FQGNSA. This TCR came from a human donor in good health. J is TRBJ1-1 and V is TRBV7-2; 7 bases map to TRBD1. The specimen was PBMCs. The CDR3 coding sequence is TGTGCCAGCAGGACAGGGACGAACACTGAAGCTTTCTTT. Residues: CASRTGTNTEAFF.